This T cell receptor beta chain was obtained from a study of chemoradiotherapy in HPV16-positive cancers. V lost 1 base to trimming and J lost 1 base, with 16 bases between them. Per germline, CDR1 SGHTA and CDR2 FQGTGA. The CDR3 covers 17 residues. On this clone itself: The antigen is not known.

Repeated repertoire sampling spanned the course of chemoradiotherapy. Regarding the study as a whole: HPV-specific T cells were functionally defined from only a couple of HPV16-positive patients. During treatment, candidate HPV-specific clones and E7-related motifs expanded in tumor. Better recurrence-free survival went with HPV-responsive T-cell expansion in HPV16-positive patients.

The method was immunoSEQ multiplex PCR; TCRdb's version includes in-frame clones alone and lacks a portion of them. The sample has about 2,700 clones; roughly three quarters are singletons. The clonotype comes from a human donor with HPV-associated anogenital cancer. The sample was acquired from a patient who underwent chemoradiotherapy. This sequence joins TRBV7-3 and TRBJ2-5; possible D gene TRBD2, 7 bases. The CDR3 is CASSLMVGGGSQETQYF. The CDR3 DNA reads TGTGCCAGCAGCTTAATGGTTGGGGGGGGCAGCCAAGAGACCCAGTACTTC. The variable domain in full, with the rest retrieved from reference TRBV7-3 and TRBJ2-5, is GAGVSQTPSNKVTEKGKYVELRCDPISGHTALYWYRQSLGQGPEFLIYFQGTGAADDSGLPNDRFFAVRPEGSVSTLKIQRTERGDSAVYLCASSLMVGGGSQETQYFGPGTRLLVL.